This T cell receptor beta chain was identified in a study of blood T cell repertoires in COVID-19. Study as a whole: Sites across the United States, Italy and Spain contributed samples from acute and convalescent COVID-19.

In germline, CDR1 is SNHLY, CDR2 FYNNEI. The CDR3 spans 17 residues. V lost 7 bases to trimming and J lost 3 bases, with 22 bases between them. Living in 24 US areas, the participants were between about 18 and 100 years of age. TCRdb's table, derived via immunoSEQ multiplex PCR, lists solely in-frame clones and lacks some. The table lists 250,000 to 350,000 clones, roughly 86% of them singletons. The specimen was PBMCs or T cells enriched from blood (not recorded which). This clonotype originated in a woman aged 25-40 years who had recovered from COVID-19. The chain couples TRBV2 to TRBJ2-1; no clear D gene. The CDR3 nucleotides are TGTGCCAGCAACCTAGGCGGTTGGTCGGCTAACTACAATGAGCAGTTCTTC. Translated, it gives CASNLGGWSANYNEQFF.